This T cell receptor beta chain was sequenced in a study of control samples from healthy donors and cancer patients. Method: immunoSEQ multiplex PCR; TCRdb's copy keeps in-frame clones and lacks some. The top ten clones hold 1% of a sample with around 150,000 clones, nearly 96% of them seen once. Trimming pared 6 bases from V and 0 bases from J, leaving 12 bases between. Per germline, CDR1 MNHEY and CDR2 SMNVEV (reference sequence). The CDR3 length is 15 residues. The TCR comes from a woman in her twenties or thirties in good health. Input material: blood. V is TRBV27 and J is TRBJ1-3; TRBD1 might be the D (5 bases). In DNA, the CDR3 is TGTGCCAGCAGGCCCCGGGGGGTCTCTGGAAACACCATATATTTT. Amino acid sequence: CASRPRGVSGNTIYF.